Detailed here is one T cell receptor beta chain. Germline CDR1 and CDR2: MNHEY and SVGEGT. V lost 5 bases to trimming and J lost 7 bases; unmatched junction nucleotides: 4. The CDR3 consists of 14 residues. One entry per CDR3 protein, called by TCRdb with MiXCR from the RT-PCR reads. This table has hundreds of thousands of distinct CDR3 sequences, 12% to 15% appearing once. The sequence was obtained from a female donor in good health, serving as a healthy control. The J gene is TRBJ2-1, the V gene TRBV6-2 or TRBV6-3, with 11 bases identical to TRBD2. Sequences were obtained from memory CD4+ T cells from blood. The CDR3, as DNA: TGTGCCAGCAGTCCTAGCGGGAGGTGGAATGAGCAGTTCTTC. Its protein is CASSPSGRWNEQFF.